This entry lists 14 T cell receptor delta chains sequenced from one sample in a study of γδ T cells in repeated Plasmodium falciparum infection. With CATT, TCRdb re-called clones from the multiplex PCR reads. This repertoire shows some 100,000 delta-chain clones, more than 1.4% found once; its top ten account for more than 7%. Gammadelta T cells were flow-sorted from PBMC into Vgamma9/Vdelta2+ and Vdelta2-negative populations for bulk analysis. The source material was gamma-delta T cells from blood. The receptors shown here come from a pool of human donors (malaria-infected and uninfected, not separated).

Note on this clone: The protein TCRdb gives is from a much larger clone and does not agree with this DNA's translation at residue 9, likely a read error; the protein shown here comes from the DNA. The chain uses TRDV1 and TRDJ1, with 9 bases matching TRDD3. The J gene is absent in TCRdb and was assigned here via DNA matching to germline. Per germline, CDR1 TSWWSYY and CDR2 QGS. The V gene end was trimmed by 0 bases and the J gene end by 0 bases; junction bases not matched to a gene: 11. This CDR3 contains 19 residues. The CDR3 sequence: CALGELWGMRHRHTDKLIF. CDR3 in DNA: TGTGCTCTTGGGGAACTCTGGGGGATGCGCCATCGACACACCGATAAACTCATCTTT.

This sequence joins TRDV1 and TRDJ1; no clear D. The J gene, missing from TCRdb, was assigned here through DNA to germline matching. The V gene lost 2 bases and the J gene lost 0 bases, with 7 bases spanning the gap. The CDR3 consists of 14 residues. Germline V gives CDR1 TSWWSYY, CDR2 QGS. Written as DNA, the CDR3 is TGTGCTCTTGGGGAAGCTATCTACACCGATAAACTCATCTTT. Encoded protein: CALGEAIYTDKLIF.

In its sample, this clone was seen many times. The same CDR3 is also encoded by other DNA sequences in this sample. V usage is TRDV2 and J usage is TRDJ3; weak D call: TRDD3 (5 bases). Trimming removed 0 bases from V and 3 bases from J, with 14 bases in between. Germline assignment: CDR1 GEAIGNYY and CDR2 EKD. CDR3 size: 18 residues. CDR3 protein: CACDTVRGPYWDTRQMFF. The DNA for the CDR3 is TGTGCCTGTGACACCGTAAGGGGGCCTTACTGGGACACCCGACAGATGTTTTTC.

This clone came up a few times. This sequence joins TRDV1 and TRDJ1; 7 bases agree with TRDD3. The J gene, missing from TCRdb, was assigned here through DNA to germline matching. This CDR3 is built from 19 residues. V dropped 4 bases and J dropped 4; count of bases not matched to a gene: 21. Germline loops: CDR1 TSWWSYY, CDR2 QGS. For the CDR3, the DNA is TGTGCTCTTGGGGGGAAGCTAGGGGGGATGCCGCCCGGAAACGATAAACTCATCTTT. Amino acid sequence: CALGGKLGGMPPGNDKLIF.

As regards this clone: TCRdb assigns this DNA the protein of a much larger clone, which departs from its translation at residue 7; this likely reflects a read error, and the protein shown comes from translating the DNA. J is TRDJ1 and V is TRDV1; D is unclear. The CDR3 runs 12 residues. Trimming stripped 1 base from V and 4 bases from J, with 4 bases between. CDR1 and CDR2 (germline): TSWWSYY, QGS. The CDR3 loop is CALGEQCDKLIF. The CDR3 nucleotides are TGTGCTCTTGGGGAACAGTGCGATAAACTCATCTTT.

This clone was seen a handful of times. The translation of this DNA and the TCRdb protein of a much larger clone differ at residue 18, probably owing to a read error; the protein shown here is translated from the DNA. V gene TRDV2 combines with J gene TRDJ1; 10 bases line up with TRDD3. No J segment appears in TCRdb, so it was assigned here by matching the sequence to germline. Germline V gene lookup returns CDR1 GEAIGNYY and CDR2 EKD. Losses at the gene ends were 0 bases for V and 1 base for J; bases not matched to a gene: 31. This CDR3 region has 25 residues. CDR3 residues: CACDTVGLGGYAANRVSKTTDKLIF. DNA for the CDR3: TGTGCCTGTGACACCGTCGGTCTGGGGGGATACGCGGCGAACCGCGTATCCAAGACCACCGATAAACTCATCTTT.

Concerning this clone itself: The amino acid sequence in TCRdb belongs to a much larger clone and departs from this DNA's translation at residue 7, likely a sequencing read error; the sequence shown is translated from the DNA. The chain combines TRDV2 with TRDJ1; 7 bases line up with TRDD3. The J gene was not available in TCRdb and was assigned here by matching the DNA to germline segments. Germline V gene lookup returns CDR1 GEAIGNYY and CDR2 EKD. With 3 bases clipped from V and 0 bases from J, the junction kept 9 bases outside the gene matches. The CDR3 loop spans 16 amino acids. CDR3 sequence: CACDGYRGIYTDKLIF. The CDR3 nucleotides are TGTGCCTGTGACGGCTACCGGGGGATTTACACCGATAAACTCATCTTT.

This clone was seen ten or more times. The protein held in TCRdb is that of a much larger clone and does not match this DNA's translation at residue 10, likely because of a read error; the protein shown is translated from the DNA. The chain recombines TRDV2 with TRDJ1, with D unclear. The CDR3 covers 13 residues. Looked up from germline, CDR1 is GEAIGNYY and CDR2 is EKD. The CDR3 region has the DNA TGTGCCTGTGACAGTGTAGGAGTCGATGAACTCATCTTT. Translated, it gives CACDSVGVDELIF.

Comments on this clone: TCRdb's entry gives the protein of a much larger clone, which mismatches this DNA's translation at residue 4, likely from a read error; the protein reported here is translated from the DNA. This chain joins TRDV2 and TRDJ2, with 10 bases matching TRDD3. Germline lookup yields CDR1 GEAIGNYY and CDR2 EKD. With V trimmed by 6 bases and J by 8 bases, 8 bases remained unmatched. The CDR3 contains 14 residues. CDR3 loop: CACNVLGDRAQLFF. CDR3 nucleotides: TGTGCCTGTAACGTACTGGGGGATCGGGCACAACTCTTCTTT.

There are a few counts of this clone. A read error likely explains this, since a far larger clone differs by one base. Additional DNA sequences in this sample encode the identical CDR3. This chain joins TRDV1 and TRDJ1; TRDD3 matches at 8 bases. This CDR3 spans 23 amino acids. The J segment lost 2 bases and the V segment lost 5 bases, leaving 31 bases of the junction unmatched. From germline, CDR1 is TSWWSYY and CDR2 QGS. This CDR3 is CALGRRVVTRKLGDTPSTDKLIF. The CDR3 DNA sequence: TGTGCTCTTGGGAGAAGGGTAGTTACCCGAAAACTAGGGGATACTCCCAGTACCGATAAACTCATCTTT.

A note on this clone: This likely traces to a read error, being one base from a far larger clone. Other DNA sequences in this sample translate to the same CDR3. This chain joins TRDV1 and TRDJ1; possibly TRDD2 for D (5 bases). CDR3 size: 19 residues. From germline, CDR1 is TSWWSYY and CDR2 QGS. The V end lost 1 base, the J end lost 0 bases, and 21 bases lay between the germline ends. The CDR3 DNA follows: TGTGCTCTTGGGGAACCGGGGTTCCTGCGGTCTATAGACACCGATAAACTCATCTTT. Encoded protein: CALGEPGFLRSIDTDKLIF.

This clone was counted many times. The chain combines TRDV1 with TRDJ4; 9 bases line up with TRDD3. Germline lookup yields CDR1 TSWWSYY and CDR2 QGS. The CDR3 is 21 residues long. V shed 4 bases and J 0 bases; nucleotides not matched to a gene: 24. CDR3 protein: CALGAELGKTLLGDITRPLIF. The CDR3 DNA reads TGTGCTCTTGGGGCCGAATTGGGGAAAACTTTACTGGGGGACATCACCAGACCCCTGATCTTT.

This clone was recorded at least ten times. TCRdb pairs this DNA with a much larger clone's protein that differs at residue 15, likely a read error; the protein shown was translated from the DNA. The rearrangement joins TRDV2 to TRDJ3; TRDD3 matches 7 bases. The CDR3 is 18 amino acids. Germline CDR1 reads GEAIGNYY; CDR2 reads EKD. The CDR3 sequence: CACDTKGYSSWDTRRMFF. For the CDR3, the DNA is TGTGCCTGTGACACCAAGGGATACAGCTCCTGGGACACCCGACGGATGTTTTTC.

In regard to this clone: TCRdb's listed protein matches a much larger clone and diverges from this DNA's translation at residue 14, likely through a read error; the protein shown comes from the DNA. This chain links TRDV1 with TRDJ1; 12 bases line up with TRDD3. CDR1 is TSWWSYY, CDR2 QGS, per germline. The CDR3 consists of 21 residues. The V gene end was trimmed by 2 bases and the J gene end by 0 bases; junction bases not matched to a gene: 16. In nucleotides, the CDR3 is TGTGCTCTTGGGGAAAGGGTTACGTACTGGGGGATACCGGCGTACACCGATAAACTCATCTTT. It is translated as CALGERVTYWGIPAYTDKLIF.